This record covers a single T cell receptor beta chain. The source of the sample is a study of T cell responses to AZD1222 COVID-19 vaccine. Libraries were prepared by immunoSEQ multiplex PCR; TCRdb keeps only in-frame clonotypes and omits some of them. The table has about 130,000 clones, about 90% seen once; the top ten hold about 2.1%. Germline values: CDR1 MNHEY, CDR2 SVGAGI. V shed 10 bases, J shed 7 bases, and the junction held 7 bases outside the gene matches. The length of the CDR3 is 12 residues. The origin of this receptor is an adult in good health. V gene TRBV6-5 combines with J gene TRBJ1-5; 7 bases line up with TRBD1. The input for sequencing was peripheral blood, taken on day 0 of AZD1222 vaccination. The CDR3 loop is CATGRGHQPQHF. Here the CDR3 DNA reads TGTGCCACTGGGAGGGGGCACCAGCCCCAGCATTTT.